This TCR beta chain was sequenced in a study of cytomegalovirus exposure and HLA in healthy donors. This clone was counted only a few times. J gave up 3 bases and V 0 bases, and 1 base lay outside the gene matches. Germline assignment: CDR1 SGHDT and CDR2 YYEEEE. CDR3 length equals 14 residues. The PCR had 60 Vbeta and 13 Jbeta primers. Libraries were prepared by immunoSEQ multiplex PCR; TCRdb keeps only in-frame clonotypes and omits some of them. Altogether under 150,000 clones are present, around 82% being singletons, with the ten largest covering roughly 6.2%. This TCR derives from a woman aged 40-49 years in good health and CMV-seropositive. The sample was PBMCs. The chain has TRBV5-6 and TRBJ2-7; TRBD2 matches at 9 bases. CDR3 region: CASSLGSGSYEQYF. CDR3 sequence (DNA): TGTGCCAGCAGCTTGGGTAGCGGGAGCTACGAGCAGTACTTC.